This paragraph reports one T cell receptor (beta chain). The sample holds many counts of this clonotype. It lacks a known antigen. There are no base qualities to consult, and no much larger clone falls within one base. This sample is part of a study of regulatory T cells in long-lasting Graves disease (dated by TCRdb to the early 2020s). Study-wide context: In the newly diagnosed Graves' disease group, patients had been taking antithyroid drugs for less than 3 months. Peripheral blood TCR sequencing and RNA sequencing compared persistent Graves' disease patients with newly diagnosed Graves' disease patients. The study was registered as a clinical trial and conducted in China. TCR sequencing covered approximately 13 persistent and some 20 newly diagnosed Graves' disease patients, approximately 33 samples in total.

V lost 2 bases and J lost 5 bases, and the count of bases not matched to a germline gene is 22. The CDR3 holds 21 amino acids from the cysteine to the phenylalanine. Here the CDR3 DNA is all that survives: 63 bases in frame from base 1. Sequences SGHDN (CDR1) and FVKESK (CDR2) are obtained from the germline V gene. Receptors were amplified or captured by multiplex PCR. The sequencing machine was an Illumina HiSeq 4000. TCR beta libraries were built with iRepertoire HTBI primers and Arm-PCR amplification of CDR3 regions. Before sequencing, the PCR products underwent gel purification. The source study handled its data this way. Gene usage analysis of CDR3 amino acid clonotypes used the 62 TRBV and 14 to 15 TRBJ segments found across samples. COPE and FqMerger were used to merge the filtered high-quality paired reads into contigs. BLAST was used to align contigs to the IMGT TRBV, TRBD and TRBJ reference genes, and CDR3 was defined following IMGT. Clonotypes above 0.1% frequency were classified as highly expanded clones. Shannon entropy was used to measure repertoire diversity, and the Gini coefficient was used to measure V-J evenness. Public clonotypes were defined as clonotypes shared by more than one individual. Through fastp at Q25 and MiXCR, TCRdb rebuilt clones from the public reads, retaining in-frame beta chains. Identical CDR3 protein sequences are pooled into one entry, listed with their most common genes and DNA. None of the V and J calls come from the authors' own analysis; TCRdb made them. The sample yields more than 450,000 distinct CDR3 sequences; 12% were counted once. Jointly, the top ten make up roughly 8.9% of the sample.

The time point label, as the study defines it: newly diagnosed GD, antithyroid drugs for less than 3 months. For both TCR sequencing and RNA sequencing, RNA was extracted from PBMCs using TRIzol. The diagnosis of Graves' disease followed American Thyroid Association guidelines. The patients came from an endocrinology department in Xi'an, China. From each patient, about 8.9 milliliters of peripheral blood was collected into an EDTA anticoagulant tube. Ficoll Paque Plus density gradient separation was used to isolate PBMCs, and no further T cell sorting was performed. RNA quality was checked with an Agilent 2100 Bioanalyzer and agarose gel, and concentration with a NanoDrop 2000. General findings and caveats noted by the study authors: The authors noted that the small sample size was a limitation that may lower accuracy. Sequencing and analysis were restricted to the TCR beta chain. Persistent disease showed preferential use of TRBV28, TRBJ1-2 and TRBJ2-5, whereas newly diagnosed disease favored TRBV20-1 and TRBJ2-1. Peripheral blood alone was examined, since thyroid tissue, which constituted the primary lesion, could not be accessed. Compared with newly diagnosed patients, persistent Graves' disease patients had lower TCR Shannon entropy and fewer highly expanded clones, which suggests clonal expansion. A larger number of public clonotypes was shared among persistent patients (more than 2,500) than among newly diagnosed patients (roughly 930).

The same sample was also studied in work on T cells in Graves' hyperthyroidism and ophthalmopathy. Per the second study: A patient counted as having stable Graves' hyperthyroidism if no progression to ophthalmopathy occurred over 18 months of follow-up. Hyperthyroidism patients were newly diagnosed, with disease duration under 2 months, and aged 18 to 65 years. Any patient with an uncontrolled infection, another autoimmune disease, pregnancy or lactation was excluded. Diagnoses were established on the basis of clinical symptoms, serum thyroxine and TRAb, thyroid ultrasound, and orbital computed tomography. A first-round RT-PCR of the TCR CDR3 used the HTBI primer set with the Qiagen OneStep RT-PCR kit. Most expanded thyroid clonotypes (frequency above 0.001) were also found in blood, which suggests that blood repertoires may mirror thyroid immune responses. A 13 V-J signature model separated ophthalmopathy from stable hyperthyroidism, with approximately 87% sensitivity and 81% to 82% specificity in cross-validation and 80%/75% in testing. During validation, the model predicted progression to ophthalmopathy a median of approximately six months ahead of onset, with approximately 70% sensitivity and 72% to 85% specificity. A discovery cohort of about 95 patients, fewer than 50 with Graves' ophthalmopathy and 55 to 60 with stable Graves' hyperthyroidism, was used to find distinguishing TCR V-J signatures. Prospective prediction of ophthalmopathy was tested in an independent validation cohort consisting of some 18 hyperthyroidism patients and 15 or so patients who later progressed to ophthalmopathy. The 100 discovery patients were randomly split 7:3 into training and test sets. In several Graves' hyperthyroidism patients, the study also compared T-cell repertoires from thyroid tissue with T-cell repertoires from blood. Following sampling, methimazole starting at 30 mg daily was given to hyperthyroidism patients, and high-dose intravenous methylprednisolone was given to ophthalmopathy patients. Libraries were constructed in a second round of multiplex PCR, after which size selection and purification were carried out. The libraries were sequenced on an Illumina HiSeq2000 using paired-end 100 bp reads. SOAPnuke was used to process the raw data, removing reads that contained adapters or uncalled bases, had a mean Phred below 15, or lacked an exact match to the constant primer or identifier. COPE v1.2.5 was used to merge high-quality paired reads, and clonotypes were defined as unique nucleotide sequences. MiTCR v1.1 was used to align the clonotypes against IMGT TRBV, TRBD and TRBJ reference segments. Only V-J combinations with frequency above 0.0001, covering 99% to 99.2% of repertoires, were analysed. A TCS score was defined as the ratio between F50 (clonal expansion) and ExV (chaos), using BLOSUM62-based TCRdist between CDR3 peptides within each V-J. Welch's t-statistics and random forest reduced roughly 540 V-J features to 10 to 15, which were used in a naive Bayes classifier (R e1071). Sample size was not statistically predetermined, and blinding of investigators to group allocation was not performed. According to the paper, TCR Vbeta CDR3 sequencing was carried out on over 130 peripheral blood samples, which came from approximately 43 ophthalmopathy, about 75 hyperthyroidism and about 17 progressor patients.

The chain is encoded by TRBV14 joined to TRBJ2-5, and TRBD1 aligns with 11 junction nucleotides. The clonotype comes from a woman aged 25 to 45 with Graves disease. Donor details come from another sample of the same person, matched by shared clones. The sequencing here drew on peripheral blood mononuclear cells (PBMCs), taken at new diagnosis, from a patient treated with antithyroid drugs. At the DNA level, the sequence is TGTGCCAGCAGCCAACTAATATCCCCCCGGGACAGGGGGATTTTCGGGGAGACCCAGTACTTC. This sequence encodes CASSQLISPRDRGIFGETQYF.